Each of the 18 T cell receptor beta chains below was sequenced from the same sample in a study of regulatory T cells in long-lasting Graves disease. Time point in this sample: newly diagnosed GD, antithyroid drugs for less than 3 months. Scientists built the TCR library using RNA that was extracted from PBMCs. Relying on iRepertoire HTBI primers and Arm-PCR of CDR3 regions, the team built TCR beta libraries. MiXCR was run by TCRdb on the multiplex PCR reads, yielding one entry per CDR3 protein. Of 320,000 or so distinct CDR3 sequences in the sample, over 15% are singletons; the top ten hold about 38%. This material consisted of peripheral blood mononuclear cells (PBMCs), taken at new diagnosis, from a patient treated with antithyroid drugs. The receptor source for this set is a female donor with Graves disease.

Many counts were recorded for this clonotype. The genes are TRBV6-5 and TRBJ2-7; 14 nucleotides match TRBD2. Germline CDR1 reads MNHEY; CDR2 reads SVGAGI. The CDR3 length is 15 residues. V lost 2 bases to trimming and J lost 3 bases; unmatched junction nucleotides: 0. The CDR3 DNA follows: TGTGCCAGCAGTTACGGGACTAGCGGGAGCTACGAGCAGTACTTC. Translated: CASSYGTSGSYEQYF.

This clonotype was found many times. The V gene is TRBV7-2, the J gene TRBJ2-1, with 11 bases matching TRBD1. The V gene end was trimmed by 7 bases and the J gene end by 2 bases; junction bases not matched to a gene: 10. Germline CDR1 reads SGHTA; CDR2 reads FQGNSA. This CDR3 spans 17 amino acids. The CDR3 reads CASKEVPGQGAYNEQFF. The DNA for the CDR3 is TGTGCCAGCAAAGAAGTCCCGGGACAGGGGGCCTACAATGAGCAGTTCTTC. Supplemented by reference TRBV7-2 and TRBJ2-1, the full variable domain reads GAGVSQSPSNKVTEKGKDVELRCDPISGHTALYWYRQSLGQGLEFLIYFQGNSAPDKSGLPSDRFSAERTGGSVSTLTIQRTQQEDSAVYLCASKEVPGQGAYNEQFFGPGTRLTVL.

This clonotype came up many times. CDR3 coding DNA: TGTGCCATCAGTGAGTCCCGGGGGGGCCACACAGATACGCAGTATTTT. This sequence encodes CAISESRGGHTDTQYF. This chain links TRBV10-3 with TRBJ2-3, with 8 nucleotides matching TRBD2. The trim removed 0 bases at V and 2 bases at J, leaving 4 bases unmatched. The CDR3 is made up of 16 amino acids. Germline-derived CDR1 and CDR2 are ENHRY and SYGVKD.

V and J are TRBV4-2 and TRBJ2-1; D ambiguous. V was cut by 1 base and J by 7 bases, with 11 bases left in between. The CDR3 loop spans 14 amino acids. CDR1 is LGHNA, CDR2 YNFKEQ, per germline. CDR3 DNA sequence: TGTGCCAGCAGCCAAGCAGTAGAGGTAAATGAGCAGTTCTTC. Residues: CASSQAVEVNEQFF.

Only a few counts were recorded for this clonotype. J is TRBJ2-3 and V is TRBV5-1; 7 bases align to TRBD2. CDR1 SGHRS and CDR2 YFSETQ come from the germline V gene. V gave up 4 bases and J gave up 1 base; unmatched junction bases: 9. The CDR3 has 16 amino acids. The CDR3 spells CASSPGGGSGTDTQYF. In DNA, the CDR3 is TGCGCCAGCAGCCCGGGGGGAGGTTCGGGCACAGATACGCAGTATTTT.

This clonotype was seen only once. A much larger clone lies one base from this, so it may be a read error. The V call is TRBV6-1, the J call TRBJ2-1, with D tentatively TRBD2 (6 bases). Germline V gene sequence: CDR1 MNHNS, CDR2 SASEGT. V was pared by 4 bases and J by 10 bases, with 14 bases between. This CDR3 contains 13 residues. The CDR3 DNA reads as TGTGCCAGCAGTGTGGGGAGGACCTACGAGCAGTTCTTC. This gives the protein CASSVGRTYEQFF.

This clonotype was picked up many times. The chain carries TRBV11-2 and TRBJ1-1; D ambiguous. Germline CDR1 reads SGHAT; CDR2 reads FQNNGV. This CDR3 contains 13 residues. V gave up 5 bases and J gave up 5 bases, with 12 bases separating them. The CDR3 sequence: CASSPNLDTEAFF. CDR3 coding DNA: TGTGCCAGCAGCCCGAACTTAGATACTGAAGCTTTCTTT.

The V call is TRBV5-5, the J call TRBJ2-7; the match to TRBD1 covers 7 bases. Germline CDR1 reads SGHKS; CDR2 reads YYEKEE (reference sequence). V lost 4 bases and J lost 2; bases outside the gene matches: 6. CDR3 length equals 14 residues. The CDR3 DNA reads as TGTGCCAGCAGCGCCGGGACAGCCCCCTACGAGCAGTACTTC. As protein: CASSAGTAPYEQYF.

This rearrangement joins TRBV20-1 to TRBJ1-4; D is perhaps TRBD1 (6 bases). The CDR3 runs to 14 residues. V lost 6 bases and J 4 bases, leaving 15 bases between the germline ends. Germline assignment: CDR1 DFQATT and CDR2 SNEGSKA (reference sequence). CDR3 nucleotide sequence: TGCAGTGCGAACCTCAGGGGATATAATGAAAAACTGTTTTTT. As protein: CSANLRGYNEKLFF.

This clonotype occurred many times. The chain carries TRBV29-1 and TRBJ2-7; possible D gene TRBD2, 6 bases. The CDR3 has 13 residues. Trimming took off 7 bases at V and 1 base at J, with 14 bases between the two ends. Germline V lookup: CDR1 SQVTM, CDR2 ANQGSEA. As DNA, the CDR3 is TGCAGCGCGCGGGACTGGACTTCCTACGAGCAGTACTTC. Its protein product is CSARDWTSYEQYF.

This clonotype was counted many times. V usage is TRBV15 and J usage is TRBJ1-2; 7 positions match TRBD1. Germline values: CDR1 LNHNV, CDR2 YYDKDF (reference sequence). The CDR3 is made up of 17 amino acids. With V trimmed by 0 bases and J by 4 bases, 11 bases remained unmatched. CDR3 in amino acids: CATSREPTGDLVYGYTF. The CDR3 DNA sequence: TGTGCCACCAGCAGAGAACCCACAGGGGATTTAGTCTATGGCTACACCTTC.

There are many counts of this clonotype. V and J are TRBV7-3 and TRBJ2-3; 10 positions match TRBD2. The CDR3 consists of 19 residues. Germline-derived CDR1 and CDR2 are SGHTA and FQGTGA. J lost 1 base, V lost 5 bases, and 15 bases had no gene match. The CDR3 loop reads CASSPSGGHGTSGTDTQYF. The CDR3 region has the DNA TGTGCCAGCAGCCCCTCGGGGGGACACGGGACTAGCGGCACAGATACGCAGTATTTT. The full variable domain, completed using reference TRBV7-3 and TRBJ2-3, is GAGVSQTPSNKVTEKGKYVELRCDPISGHTALYWYRQSLGQGPEFLIYFQGTGAADDSGLPNDRFFAVRPEGSVSTLKIQRTERGDSAVYLCASSPSGGHGTSGTDTQYFGPGTRLTVL.

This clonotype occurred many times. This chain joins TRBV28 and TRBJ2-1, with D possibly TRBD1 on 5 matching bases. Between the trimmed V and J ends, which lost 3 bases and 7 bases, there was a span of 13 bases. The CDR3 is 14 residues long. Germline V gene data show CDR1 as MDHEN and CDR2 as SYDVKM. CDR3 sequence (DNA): TGTGCCAGCAGTTTTTCAGGGAATAGGAATGAGCAGTTCTTC. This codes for CASSFSGNRNEQFF.

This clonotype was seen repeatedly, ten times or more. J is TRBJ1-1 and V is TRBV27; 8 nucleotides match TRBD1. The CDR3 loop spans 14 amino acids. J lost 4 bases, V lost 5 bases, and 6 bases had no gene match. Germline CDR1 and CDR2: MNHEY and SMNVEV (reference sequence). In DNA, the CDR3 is TGTGCCAGCAGTCTAGACAGGGGTAGCACTGAAGCTTTCTTT. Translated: CASSLDRGSTEAFF.

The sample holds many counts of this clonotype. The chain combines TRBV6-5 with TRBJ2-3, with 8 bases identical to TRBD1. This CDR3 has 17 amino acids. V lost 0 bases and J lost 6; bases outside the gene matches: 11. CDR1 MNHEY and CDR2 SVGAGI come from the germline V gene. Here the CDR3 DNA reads TGTGCCAGCAGTTACTCGATTATGGACAGGGAGGCGGATACGCAGTATTTT. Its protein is CASSYSIMDREADTQYF.

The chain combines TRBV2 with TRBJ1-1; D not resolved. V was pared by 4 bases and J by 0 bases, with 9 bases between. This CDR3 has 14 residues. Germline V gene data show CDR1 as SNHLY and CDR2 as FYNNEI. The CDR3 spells CASSVGFLNTEAFF. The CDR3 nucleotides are TGTGCCAGCAGTGTGGGCTTCTTGAACACTGAAGCTTTCTTT.

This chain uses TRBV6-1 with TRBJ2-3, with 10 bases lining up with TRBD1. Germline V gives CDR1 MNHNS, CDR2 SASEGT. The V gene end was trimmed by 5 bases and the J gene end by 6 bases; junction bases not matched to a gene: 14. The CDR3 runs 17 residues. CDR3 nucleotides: TGTGCCAGCAGTCCGGGGACAGGGGAATATATCACGGATACGCAGTATTTT. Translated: CASSPGTGEYITDTQYF.

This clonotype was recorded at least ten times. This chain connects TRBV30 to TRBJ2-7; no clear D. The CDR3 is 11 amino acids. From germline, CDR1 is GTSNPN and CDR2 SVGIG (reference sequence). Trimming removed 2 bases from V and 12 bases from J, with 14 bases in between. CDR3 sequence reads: CAWSRGRSLYF. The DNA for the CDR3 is TGTGCCTGGAGTAGAGGACGGAGCCTGTACTTC.